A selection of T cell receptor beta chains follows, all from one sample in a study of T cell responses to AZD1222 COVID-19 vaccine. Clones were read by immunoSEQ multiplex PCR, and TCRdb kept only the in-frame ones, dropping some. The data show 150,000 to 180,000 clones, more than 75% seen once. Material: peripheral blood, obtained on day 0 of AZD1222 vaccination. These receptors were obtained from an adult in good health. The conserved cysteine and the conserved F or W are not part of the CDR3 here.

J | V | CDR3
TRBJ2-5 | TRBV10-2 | ASSSPWGNQETQY
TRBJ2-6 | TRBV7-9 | ASSAIMGAGANVLT
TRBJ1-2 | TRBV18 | ASSPRTGGNYGYT
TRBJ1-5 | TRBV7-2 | ASSLDRANQPQH
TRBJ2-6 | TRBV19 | ASSHRVTGANVLT
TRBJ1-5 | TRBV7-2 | ASSLVASNQPQH
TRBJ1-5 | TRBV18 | ASSPSGQGARQPQH
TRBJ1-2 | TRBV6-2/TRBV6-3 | ASSSLVDGYT
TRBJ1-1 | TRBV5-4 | ASSLGQLMNTEAF
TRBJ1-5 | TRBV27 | ASSPASSNQPQH
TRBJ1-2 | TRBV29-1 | SVAQENYGYT
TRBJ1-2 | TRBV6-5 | ASLRYNDRAHGYT
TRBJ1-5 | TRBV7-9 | ASSLDASTQH
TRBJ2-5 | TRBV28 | ASSPAQASGAETQY
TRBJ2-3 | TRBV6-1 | ASSDFPGLVTDTQY
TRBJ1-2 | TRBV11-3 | ASSFRTGGGYT
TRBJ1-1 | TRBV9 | ASSVMGQNTEAF
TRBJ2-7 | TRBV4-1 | ASSQPGQGAYEQY
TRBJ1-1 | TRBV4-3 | ASSLDRYNTEAF
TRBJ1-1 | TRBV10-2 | ASGLQNTEAF
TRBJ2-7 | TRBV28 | ASSPRRGATGNEQY
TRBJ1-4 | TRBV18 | ASSPGAGSNEKLF
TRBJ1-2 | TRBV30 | AWWDRSRGYT
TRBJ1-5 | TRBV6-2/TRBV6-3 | ASSYGTVSQPQH
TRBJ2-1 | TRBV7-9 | ASETSGEVEQF
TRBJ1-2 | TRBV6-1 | ASSEAKSGT
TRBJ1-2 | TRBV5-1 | ASSFSGTLSGYT
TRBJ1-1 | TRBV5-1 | ASSSGGEDTEAF
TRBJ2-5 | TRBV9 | ASSVGEETQY
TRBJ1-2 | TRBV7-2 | ASSWTGDGFGYT
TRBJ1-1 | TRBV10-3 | AISESGAAAF
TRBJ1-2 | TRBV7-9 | ASSSESGRTNYGYT
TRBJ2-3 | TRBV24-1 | ATSHTGRSTDTQY
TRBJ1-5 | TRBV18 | ASSPPNQPQH
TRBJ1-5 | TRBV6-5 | ASRDTRGQPQH
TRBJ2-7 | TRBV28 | ASSGEGVPYEQY
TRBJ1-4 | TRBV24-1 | ATSDPGQGEVHEKLF
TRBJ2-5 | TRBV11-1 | ASSPTGFETQY
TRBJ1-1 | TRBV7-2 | ASSLIYGREAF
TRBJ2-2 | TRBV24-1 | VTSAWGSTGELF
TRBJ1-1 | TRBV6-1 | ASSEAGGSGTEAF
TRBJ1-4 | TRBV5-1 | ASSQKQLGREKLF
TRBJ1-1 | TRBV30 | AWRLGPTV
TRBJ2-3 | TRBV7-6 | ASSLEELDPDTQY
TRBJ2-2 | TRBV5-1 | ASSSGLAGALNTGELF
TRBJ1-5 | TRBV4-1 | ASSHEGDGQPQH
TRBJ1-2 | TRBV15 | ATSRDMQGSGYYGYT
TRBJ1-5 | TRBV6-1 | ASSEWDRGDQPQH
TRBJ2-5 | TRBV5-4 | ASSLGQQETQY
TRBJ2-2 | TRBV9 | ASSAAVTNTGELF
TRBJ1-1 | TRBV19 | ASSILRVGPMNTEAF
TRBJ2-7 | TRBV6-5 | AVRRGASVGEQY
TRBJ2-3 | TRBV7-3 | ASSPRGSGGTDTQY
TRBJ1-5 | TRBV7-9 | ASSRQSGGHQPQH
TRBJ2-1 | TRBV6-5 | ASRNPGGEQF
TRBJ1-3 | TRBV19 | ATLTTPGVSGNTIY
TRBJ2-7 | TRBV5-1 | ASRRLTSSYEQY
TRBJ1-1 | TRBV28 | ASGKGEMNTEAF
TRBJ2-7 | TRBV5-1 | ASSLEASDVYEQY
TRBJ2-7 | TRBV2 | ASSVERYEQY